The 2 T cell receptor beta chains listed next were all sequenced from one sample in a study of blood T cell repertoires in COVID-19 (TCRdb year 2020). Receptor amplification or capture employed the immunoSEQ multiplex PCR assay. The source is immuneACCESS, and TCRdb retained only in-frame sequences with V and J called. Part of the clones is not carried over; for the studies checked, unresolved V genes explain less than half of this, and the remainder is unexplained. Present in this sample are some 80,000 clones, about nine tenths of which were seen just once. 0.75% to 0.8% of the sample lies in the top ten. The sequenced material came from peripheral blood. These TCRs come from a woman older than 75 with acute or convalescent COVID-19.

The rearrangement links TRBV28 to TRBJ2-7, with no clear D. This CDR3 has 12 amino acids. The V gene lost 4 bases and the J gene lost 0 bases, with 4 bases spanning the gap. The germline gives CDR1 MDHEN, CDR2 SYDVKM. The CDR3 nucleotides read TGTGCCAGCAGTTGGAGCTCCTACGAGCAGTACTTC. Its translation: CASSWSSYEQYF.

The rearrangement uses TRBV3-1 (or the pseudogene TRBV3-2) and TRBJ2-1; TRBD2 might be the D (6 bases). Germline CDR1 is LGHDT and CDR2 is YNNKEL (reference sequence). Trimming removed 1 base at V and 3 bases at J, with 7 bases between. The CDR3 runs 14 residues. CDR3 amino acids: CASSQVRGYNEQFF. CDR3 DNA sequence: TGTGCCAGCAGCCAAGTGCGGGGCTACAATGAGCAGTTCTTC.